The present entry profiles one T cell receptor beta chain with its context. The data originate from a study of blood T cell repertoires in COVID-19. The data were produced by immunoSEQ multiplex PCR, yet TCRdb's version contains in-frame clones alone and is incomplete. Among 95,000 to 150,000 clones listed, 85% to 90% were seen once. V was shortened by 5 bases and J by 2 bases, with 10 bases between the two germline ends. The CDR3 has 15 residues. From germline, CDR1 is SGHTA and CDR2 FQGNSA. The clonotype was recovered from a human donor in a cohort sampled during active COVID-19. Sample: peripheral blood. V gene TRBV7-2 combines with J gene TRBJ1-6, with D perhaps matching TRBD1 (5 bases). The CDR3: CASSLRGTYNSPLHF. In nucleotides, the CDR3 is TGTGCCAGCAGCCTAAGGGGAACCTATAATTCACCCCTCCACTTT. The variable domain in full, with the rest retrieved from reference TRBV7-2 and TRBJ1-6, is GAGVSQSPSNKVTEKGKDVELRCDPISGHTALYWYRQSLGQGLEFLIYFQGNSAPDKSGLPSDRFSAERTGGSVSTLTIQRTQQEDSAVYLCASSLRGTYNSPLHFGNGTRLTVT.